These 4 T cell receptor beta chains were all obtained from the same sample, sequenced in a study of blood T cell repertoires in COVID-19. Measured with immunoSEQ multiplex PCR; TCRdb has only the in-frame clones, and not every one. Counted here are 60,000 to 85,000 clones, 75% to 80% occurring once; the ten biggest clones make up 5% to 7.5%. The sample consisted of peripheral blood. These receptors came from a woman aged 55-69 years with acute or convalescent COVID-19.

The chain recombines TRBV27 with TRBJ2-5, with D possibly matching TRBD2 (5 bases). CDR1 and CDR2 (germline): MNHEY, SMNVEV (reference sequence). There are 14 residues in the CDR3. Trimming shortened V by 8 bases and J by 3 bases, and 16 bases separated the two germline ends. CDR3 loop: CASGPRTGKETQYF. The CDR3 nucleotides are TGTGCCAGCGGGCCCCGGACGGGGAAAGAGACCCAGTACTTC.

The chain is built from TRBV28 and TRBJ2-4; D may be TRBD2 (6 bases). CDR3 size: 10 residues. Germline-derived CDR1 and CDR2 are MDHEN and SYDVKM. The CDR3 region has the DNA TGTGCAGCGGGCAAAAACATTCAGTACTTC. Translation gives CAAGKNIQYF. Drawing the rest from reference TRBV28 and TRBJ2-4, the complete variable domain is DVKVTQSSRYLVKRTGEKVFLECVQDMDHENMFWYRQDPGLGLRLIYFSYDVKMKEKGDIPEGYSVSREKKERFSLILESASTNQTSMYLCAAGKNIQYFGAGTRLSVL.

J is TRBJ2-7 and V is TRBV3-1 (or the pseudogene TRBV3-2), with a tentative D call TRBD1 (5 bases). The germline V and J ends were trimmed by 3 bases and 9 bases, with 15 bases remaining between them. The CDR3 is made up of 13 amino acids. The V gene's germline CDR1 is LGHDT and CDR2 YNNKEL (reference sequence). CDR3 region: CASSHREFLGQYF. The CDR3 DNA sequence: TGTGCCAGCAGCCACAGGGAATTTTTGGGGCAGTACTTC.

This clone was recorded a few times. The chain is built from TRBV9 and TRBJ2-6; D gene uncertain. The CDR3 extends over 14 amino acids. Germline CDR1 is SGDLS and CDR2 is YYNGEE. V lost 4 bases to trimming and J lost 1 base, with 6 bases between them. The CDR3 here is CASSSYSGANVLTF. The CDR3 DNA sequence: TGTGCCAGCAGCTCCTATTCTGGGGCCAACGTCCTGACTTTC. Looking up the rest from reference TRBV9 and TRBJ2-6 gives the full variable domain: DSGVTQTPKHLITATGQRVTLRCSPRSGDLSVYWYQQSLDQGLQFLIQYYNGEERAKGNILERFSAQQFPDLHSELNLSSLELGDSALYFCASSSYSGANVLTFGAGSRLTVL.